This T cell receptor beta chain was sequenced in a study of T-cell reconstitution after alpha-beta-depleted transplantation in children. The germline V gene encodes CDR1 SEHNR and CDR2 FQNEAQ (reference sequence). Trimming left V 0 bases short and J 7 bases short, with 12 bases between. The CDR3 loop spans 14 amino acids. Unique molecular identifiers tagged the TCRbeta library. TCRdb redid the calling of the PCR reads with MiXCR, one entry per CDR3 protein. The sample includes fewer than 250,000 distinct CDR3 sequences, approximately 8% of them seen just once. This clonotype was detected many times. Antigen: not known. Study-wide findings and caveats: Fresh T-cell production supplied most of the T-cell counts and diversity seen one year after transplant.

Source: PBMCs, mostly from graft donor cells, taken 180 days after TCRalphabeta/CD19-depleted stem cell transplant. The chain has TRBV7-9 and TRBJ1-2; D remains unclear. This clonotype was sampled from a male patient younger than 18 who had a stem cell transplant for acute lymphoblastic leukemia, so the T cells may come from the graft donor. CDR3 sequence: CASSLAGGEGGYTF. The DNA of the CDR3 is TGTGCCAGCAGCTTAGCAGGTGGTGAAGGTGGCTACACCTTC. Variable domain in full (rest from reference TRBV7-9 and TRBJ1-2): DTGVSQNPRHKITKRGQNVTFRCDPISEHNRLYWYRQTLGQGPEFLTYFQNEAQLEKSRLLSDRFSAERPKGSFSTLEIQRTEQGDSAMYLCASSLAGGEGGYTFGSGTRLTVV.